Listed below are T cell receptor beta chains from one sample, sequenced in a study of blood T cell repertoires in COVID-19. Libraries were prepared by immunoSEQ multiplex PCR; TCRdb keeps only in-frame clonotypes and omits some of them. The table records roughly 54,000 clones, 90% of them present only once. The sample consisted of peripheral blood. The receptors here all came from a man over 45 with acute or convalescent COVID-19. The CDR3 runs from the conserved cysteine through the conserved F or W. The D gene is left open where the match is weak. Only some rows state a clone size, as once, few, many or a class for expanded clones.

clone_size: .
j_call: TRBJ2-1
v_call: TRBV7-9
d_call: .
cdr3_aa: CASSVNAGWGEQFF
cdr3_nt: TGTGCCAGCAGCGTCAACGCAGGGTGGGGTGAGCAGTTCTTC

clone_size: .
j_call: TRBJ2-1
v_call: TRBV14
d_call: TRBD2
cdr3_aa: CASSQEALAGDNEQFF
cdr3_nt: TGTGCCAGCAGCCAAGAGGCACTAGCGGGAGACAATGAGCAGTTCTTC

clone_size: .
j_call: TRBJ2-1
v_call: TRBV19
d_call: .
cdr3_aa: CASSIQVYNEQFF
cdr3_nt: TGTGCCAGTAGTATACAGGTGTACAATGAGCAGTTCTTC

clone_size: .
j_call: TRBJ2-2
v_call: TRBV6-2/TRBV6-3
d_call: TRBD2
cdr3_aa: CASSYSGLAGGELFF
cdr3_nt: TGTGCCAGCAGTTACTCGGGACTAGCGGGCGGGGAGCTGTTTTTT

clone_size: .
j_call: TRBJ2-7
v_call: TRBV7-8
d_call: .
cdr3_aa: CASSLASKRDMRVFAYEQYF
cdr3_nt: TGTGCCAGCAGCTTAGCGTCCAAACGGGACATGAGGGTTTTCGCCTACGAGCAGTACTTC

clone_size: .
j_call: TRBJ2-7
v_call: TRBV27
d_call: TRBD1
cdr3_aa: CASSSRDRGPYEQYF
cdr3_nt: TGTGCCAGCAGTTCCCGGGACAGGGGGCCCTACGAGCAGTACTTC

clone_size: once
j_call: TRBJ1-1
v_call: TRBV5-8
d_call: .
cdr3_aa: CASSFGRGGREGTEAFF
cdr3_nt: TGTGCCAGCAGCTTTGGCCGGGGGGGAAGGGAAGGCACTGAAGCTTTCTTT

clone_size: .
j_call: TRBJ1-5
v_call: TRBV7-9
d_call: .
cdr3_aa: CASSRIGGSGQPQHF
cdr3_nt: TGTGCCAGCAGCCGTATTGGAGGTTCAGGCCAGCCCCAGCATTTT

clone_size: .
j_call: TRBJ2-3
v_call: TRBV7-2
d_call: .
cdr3_aa: CASSLVGGPDTQYF
cdr3_nt: TGTGCCAGCAGCTTAGTAGGGGGACCAGATACGCAGTATTTT

clone_size: few
j_call: TRBJ2-1
v_call: TRBV5-1
d_call: .
cdr3_aa: CASTSVREANEQFF
cdr3_nt: TGCGCCAGCACCTCCGTGAGGGAGGCCAATGAGCAGTTCTTC

clone_size: .
j_call: TRBJ2-2
v_call: TRBV18
d_call: TRBD1
cdr3_aa: CASSPTGSDTGELFF
cdr3_nt: TGTGCCAGCTCACCGACAGGGTCCGACACCGGGGAGCTGTTTTTT

clone_size: .
j_call: TRBJ2-3
v_call: TRBV29-1
d_call: TRBD2
cdr3_aa: CSVVTSGSRIDTQYF
cdr3_nt: TGCAGCGTGGTAACTAGCGGGAGTAGGATAGATACGCAGTATTTT

clone_size: .
j_call: TRBJ2-1
v_call: TRBV20-1
d_call: TRBD2
cdr3_aa: CSASDSGRAYNEQFF
cdr3_nt: TGCAGTGCTAGTGATAGCGGGAGGGCCTACAATGAGCAGTTCTTC

clone_size: .
j_call: TRBJ2-5
v_call: TRBV5-4
d_call: TRBD2
cdr3_aa: CASSLGPAGVETQYF
cdr3_nt: TGTGCCAGCAGCTTGGGCCCAGCGGGAGTAGAGACCCAGTACTTC

clone_size: .
j_call: TRBJ2-1
v_call: TRBV12-3/TRBV12-4
d_call: .
cdr3_aa: CASSYRRNEQFF
cdr3_nt: TGTGCCAGCAGTTACCGGAGGAATGAGCAGTTCTTC

clone_size: .
j_call: TRBJ1-2
v_call: TRBV25-1
d_call: TRBD1
cdr3_aa: CASRGTAYGYTF
cdr3_nt: TGTGCCAGCAGAGGGACAGCCTATGGCTACACCTTC

clone_size: .
j_call: TRBJ2-5
v_call: TRBV19
d_call: TRBD1
cdr3_aa: CASSIGRGQVDKWAQYF
cdr3_nt: TGTGCCAGTAGTATAGGCCGCGGACAGGTGGACAAATGGGCCCAGTACTTC

clone_size: .
j_call: TRBJ2-3
v_call: TRBV12-5
d_call: TRBD2
cdr3_aa: CASEGVGLAGLPSSTDTQYF
cdr3_nt: TGTGCTAGTGAGGGGGTAGGGCTAGCGGGCCTGCCTTCTAGCACAGATACGCAGTATTTT

clone_size: .
j_call: TRBJ1-1
v_call: TRBV12-5
d_call: .
cdr3_aa: CASGSGVNGAEAFF
cdr3_nt: TGTGCTAGTGGTTCCGGGGTTAACGGCGCTGAAGCTTTCTTT

clone_size: .
j_call: TRBJ1-2
v_call: TRBV7-9
d_call: .
cdr3_aa: CASSSRNYGYTF
cdr3_nt: TGTGCCAGCAGCTCCCGTAACTATGGCTACACCTTC

clone_size: .
j_call: TRBJ1-1
v_call: TRBV27
d_call: .
cdr3_aa: CASSYRGSEAFF
cdr3_nt: TGTGCCAGCAGTTACCGCGGCAGTGAAGCTTTCTTT

clone_size: .
j_call: TRBJ1-5
v_call: TRBV7-9
d_call: .
cdr3_aa: CASSPPFQPQHF
cdr3_nt: TGTGCCAGCAGCCCCCCGTTTCAGCCCCAGCATTTT

clone_size: .
j_call: TRBJ1-5
v_call: TRBV19
d_call: .
cdr3_aa: CASSVPRDNQPQHF
cdr3_nt: TGTGCCAGTAGTGTCCCCAGGGACAATCAGCCCCAGCATTTT

clone_size: .
j_call: TRBJ2-7
v_call: TRBV3-1/TRBV3-2
d_call: TRBD2
cdr3_aa: CASSHQGLAGVISYEQYF
cdr3_nt: TGTGCCAGCAGCCACCAGGGACTAGCGGGAGTCATCTCCTACGAGCAGTACTTC

clone_size: .
j_call: TRBJ2-1
v_call: TRBV5-1
d_call: TRBD2
cdr3_aa: CASSFLAGGPGEQFF
cdr3_nt: TGCGCCAGCAGCTTCCTAGCGGGAGGGCCGGGGGAGCAGTTCTTC

clone_size: .
j_call: TRBJ1-4
v_call: TRBV21-1
d_call: .
cdr3_aa: CASSKDRVGGSHSTTNEKLFF
cdr3_nt: TGTGCCAGCAGCAAAGACAGGGTCGGAGGCAGTCACTCTACAACTAATGAAAAACTGTTTTTT

clone_size: .
j_call: TRBJ2-3
v_call: TRBV6-6
d_call: .
cdr3_aa: CASRRQASLDTDTQYF
cdr3_nt: TGTGCCAGCCGCAGGCAGGCTAGCCTTGACACAGATACGCAGTATTTT

clone_size: .
j_call: TRBJ1-6
v_call: TRBV6-6
d_call: .
cdr3_aa: CASSPNPGGSSYNSPLHF
cdr3_nt: TGTGCCAGCAGTCCTAATCCGGGGGGGAGCTCCTATAATTCACCCCTCCACTTT

clone_size: once
j_call: TRBJ2-7
v_call: TRBV27
d_call: .
cdr3_aa: CASSPRTSEQYF
cdr3_nt: TGTGCCAGCAGTCCCCGGACATCCGAGCAGTACTTC

clone_size: few
j_call: TRBJ2-7
v_call: TRBV6-5
d_call: .
cdr3_aa: CASRRELSYEQYF
cdr3_nt: TGTGCCAGCAGAAGGGAGTTGAGCTACGAGCAGTACTTC

clone_size: once
j_call: TRBJ2-1
v_call: TRBV3-1/TRBV3-2
d_call: .
cdr3_aa: CASSQDSGEGFNEQFF
cdr3_nt: TGTGCCAGCAGCCAAGATTCGGGGGAAGGGTTCAATGAGCAGTTCTTC

clone_size: .
j_call: TRBJ1-2
v_call: TRBV5-1
d_call: .
cdr3_aa: CASSLGTGAYGYTF
cdr3_nt: TGCGCCAGCAGCTTGGGTACAGGAGCCTATGGCTACACCTTC

clone_size: .
j_call: TRBJ2-5
v_call: TRBV7-9
d_call: TRBD2
cdr3_aa: CASSSLRTGGQETQYF
cdr3_nt: TGTGCCAGCAGTTCGCTTCGGACGGGGGGGCAAGAGACCCAGTACTTC

clone_size: once
j_call: TRBJ2-4
v_call: TRBV7-2
d_call: .
cdr3_aa: CASSHFGGTLAKNIQYF
cdr3_nt: TGTGCCAGCAGCCATTTTGGGGGGACGCTAGCCAAAAACATTCAGTACTTC

clone_size: .
j_call: TRBJ2-1
v_call: TRBV18
d_call: TRBD2
cdr3_aa: CASSPLKLAGGPNDEQFF
cdr3_nt: TGTGCCAGCTCACCCCTTAAACTAGCGGGAGGGCCTAATGATGAGCAGTTCTTC

clone_size: .
j_call: TRBJ1-1
v_call: TRBV19
d_call: TRBD1
cdr3_aa: CASRQGQGSAEAFF
cdr3_nt: TGTGCCAGTAGGCAGGGACAGGGAAGCGCTGAAGCTTTCTTT

clone_size: .
j_call: TRBJ2-5
v_call: TRBV19
d_call: TRBD2
cdr3_aa: CDRLAGVQETQYF
cdr3_nt: TGTGATCGACTAGCGGGCGTGCAAGAGACCCAGTACTTC

clone_size: .
j_call: TRBJ1-2
v_call: TRBV29-1
d_call: .
cdr3_aa: CSVGPVRGGGGYGYTF
cdr3_nt: TGCAGCGTTGGACCCGTTAGGGGGGGCGGGGGCTATGGCTACACCTTC

clone_size: .
j_call: TRBJ1-1
v_call: TRBV30
d_call: TRBD1
cdr3_aa: CAWRGIGRGMNTEAFF
cdr3_nt: TGTGCCTGGAGAGGCATTGGCAGGGGGATGAACACTGAAGCTTTCTTT

clone_size: .
j_call: TRBJ2-5
v_call: TRBV6-6
d_call: TRBD2
cdr3_aa: CASSFRTSGRKETQYF
cdr3_nt: TGTGCCAGCAGCTTTCGGACTAGCGGGAGAAAAGAGACCCAGTACTTC

clone_size: .
j_call: TRBJ2-2
v_call: TRBV5-4
d_call: TRBD2
cdr3_aa: CASSAIAGKGTGELFF
cdr3_nt: TGTGCCAGCAGCGCCATAGCGGGCAAGGGGACCGGGGAGCTGTTTTTT

clone_size: .
j_call: TRBJ2-7
v_call: TRBV6-5
d_call: TRBD2
cdr3_aa: CASRATLAGLYEQYF
cdr3_nt: TGTGCCAGCAGAGCAACACTAGCGGGACTCTACGAGCAGTACTTC

clone_size: .
j_call: TRBJ2-6
v_call: TRBV5-1
d_call: .
cdr3_aa: CASNRGEAFSGANVLTF
cdr3_nt: TGCGCCAGCAACCGAGGGGAGGCTTTCTCTGGGGCCAACGTCCTGACTTTC

clone_size: .
j_call: TRBJ2-4
v_call: TRBV4-1
d_call: TRBD2
cdr3_aa: CASSHLQGGQAKNIQYF
cdr3_nt: TGCGCCAGCAGCCATCTTCAGGGAGGGCAAGCCAAAAACATTCAGTACTTC

clone_size: medium-sized
j_call: TRBJ2-1
v_call: TRBV10-2
d_call: .
cdr3_aa: CASSEGGYEQFF
cdr3_nt: TGCGCCAGCAGTGAAGGGGGATATGAGCAGTTCTTC

clone_size: .
j_call: TRBJ1-1
v_call: TRBV5-1
d_call: .
cdr3_aa: CASSLYSISGGMRPAFF
cdr3_nt: TGCGCCAGCAGCTTGTATTCCATCTCAGGAGGGATGCGACCAGCTTTCTTT

clone_size: .
j_call: TRBJ2-1
v_call: TRBV19
d_call: TRBD2
cdr3_aa: CASSPYGASGTYNEQFF
cdr3_nt: TGTGCCAGTAGTCCCTACGGGGCTAGCGGGACCTACAATGAGCAGTTCTTC

clone_size: .
j_call: TRBJ1-2
v_call: TRBV7-2
d_call: TRBD1
cdr3_aa: CASSPQGGDYGYTF
cdr3_nt: TGTGCCAGCAGCCCGCAGGGGGGTGACTATGGCTACACCTTC

clone_size: .
j_call: TRBJ1-6
v_call: TRBV5-1
d_call: TRBD1
cdr3_aa: CASSLAGTGYSPLHF
cdr3_nt: TGCGCCAGCAGCTTGGCCGGGACAGGGTATTCACCCCTCCACTTT

clone_size: .
j_call: TRBJ1-1
v_call: TRBV24-1
d_call: .
cdr3_aa: CATSDFGRNTEAFF
cdr3_nt: TGTGCCACCAGTGATTTCGGTAGGAACACTGAAGCTTTCTTT

clone_size: .
j_call: TRBJ2-3
v_call: TRBV11-3
d_call: TRBD2
cdr3_aa: CASSFPGLAGGPSTDTQYF
cdr3_nt: TGTGCCAGCAGCTTTCCAGGACTAGCGGGAGGGCCTAGCACAGATACGCAGTATTTT

clone_size: .
j_call: TRBJ1-3
v_call: TRBV19
d_call: .
cdr3_aa: CASSAGRNTIYF
cdr3_nt: TGTGCCAGTAGCGCAGGGCGAAACACCATATATTTT

clone_size: .
j_call: TRBJ1-1
v_call: TRBV15
d_call: .
cdr3_aa: CATSRERNTEAFF
cdr3_nt: TGTGCCACCAGCAGGGAGAGGAACACTGAAGCTTTCTTT

clone_size: .
j_call: TRBJ2-2
v_call: TRBV19
d_call: TRBD1
cdr3_aa: CASSMRTGGSTGELFF
cdr3_nt: TGTGCCAGTAGTATGCGAACAGGGGGCAGCACCGGGGAGCTGTTTTTT

clone_size: .
j_call: TRBJ2-5
v_call: TRBV3-1/TRBV3-2
d_call: .
cdr3_aa: CASSQGNRGTQYF
cdr3_nt: TGTGCCAGCAGCCAGGGAAACCGGGGGACCCAGTACTTC

clone_size: .
j_call: TRBJ1-2
v_call: TRBV5-5
d_call: .
cdr3_aa: CASSLEQVSYTF
cdr3_nt: TGTGCCAGCAGCTTGGAACAGGTTAGCTACACCTTC

clone_size: .
j_call: TRBJ1-6
v_call: TRBV5-4
d_call: .
cdr3_aa: CASSLDGGALHF
cdr3_nt: TGTGCCAGCAGCTTGGATGGAGGGGCCCTCCACTTT